These 27 T cell receptor beta chains originate from one sample sequenced in a study of blood T cell repertoires in COVID-19. Profiling relied on immunoSEQ multiplex PCR, and the TCRdb table lists in-frame clones only, not all of them. Counted here are about 62,000 clones, around 90% occurring once; the ten biggest clones make up roughly 1%. The specimen was peripheral blood. All receptors derive from a man between 65 and 85 years old with acute or convalescent COVID-19.

This chain uses TRBV19 with TRBJ1-1; TRBD1 matches 7 bases. Per the germline V gene, CDR1 is LNHDA and CDR2 is SQIVND (reference sequence). V trimming: 1 base; J trimming: 4 bases; junction bases outside the gene matches: 9. CDR3 length: 16 amino acids. As DNA, the CDR3 is TGTGCCAGTAGTATAGGGTTAAGGGGGCCGGCCACTGAAGCTTTCTTT. The encoded protein is CASSIGLRGPATEAFF.

This chain uses TRBV4-1 with TRBJ2-7; tentative D call: TRBD1 (6 bases). The CDR3 is made up of 12 amino acids. Germline V CDR1 and CDR2: MGHRA, YSYEKL. The ends were cut back, 6 bases at V and 10 bases at J, with 16 bases in the middle. The CDR3 DNA follows: TGCGCCAGCAGGTCAGAAGGGGGTAGACAGTACTTC. Translated, it gives CASRSEGGRQYF.

V usage is TRBV20-1 and J usage is TRBJ1-4; D perhaps matches TRBD1 (6 bases). The CDR3 runs 13 residues. Germline lookup yields CDR1 DFQATT and CDR2 SNEGSKA (reference sequence). V was trimmed by 3 bases and J by 7 bases, leaving 12 bases between them. CDR3 amino acids: CSASRQAGEKLFF. The CDR3 nucleotides read TGCAGTGCTAGTAGACAGGCGGGTGAAAAACTGTTTTTT.

There are a few counts of this clone. The rearrangement joins TRBV3-1 (or the pseudogene TRBV3-2) to TRBJ2-7, with D unclear. V shed 1 base and J shed 4 bases, with 8 bases lying between them. Looked up from germline, CDR1 is LGHDT and CDR2 is YNNKEL (reference sequence). The CDR3 is 13 amino acids. CDR3 nucleotide sequence: TGTGCCAGCAGCCAAGGAACTCCATACGAGCAGTACTTC. As protein: CASSQGTPYEQYF.

This clone has just one count. This chain's CDR3 is CASSERTGLTDTQYF. The CDR3 DNA follows: TGTGCCAGCTCAGAGCGGACAGGCCTCACAGATACGCAGTATTTT. The chain links TRBV18 to TRBJ2-3; 7 nucleotides line up with TRBD1. This CDR3 spans 15 amino acids. Germline lookup yields CDR1 KGHSH and CDR2 LQKENI. V was clipped by 5 bases and J by 2 bases; unmatched bases: 7.

This chain links TRBV6-5 with TRBJ1-1; D uncertain. This CDR3 contains 14 residues. V was pared by 2 bases and J by 4 bases, with 11 bases between. CDR1 and CDR2 from the germline V gene are MNHEY and SVGAGI. The CDR3 here is CASSYGRAGTEAFF. The CDR3 DNA reads as TGTGCCAGCAGTTACGGGAGGGCGGGCACTGAAGCTTTCTTT.

V gene TRBV10-1 combines with J gene TRBJ1-1, with D perhaps matching TRBD1 (5 bases). The CDR3 totals 14 residues. CDR1 is WNHNN, CDR2 SYGVQD, per germline (reference sequence). Trimming cost V 4 bases and J 4 bases, with 13 bases left between them. CDR3 sequence reads: CASSALGGGTEAFF. CDR3 in DNA: TGCGCCAGCAGTGCCTTGGGGGGAGGCACTGAAGCTTTCTTT.

This chain connects TRBV10-3 to TRBJ2-3; D is unresolved. CDR3 size: 14 residues. Per germline, CDR1 ENHRY and CDR2 SYGVKD. V was pared by 3 bases and J by 0 bases, with 7 bases between. The CDR3 nucleotides read TGTGCCATCAGTGAAAACGGGAGCACAGATACGCAGTATTTT. This gives the protein CAISENGSTDTQYF.

The V call is TRBV3-1 (or the pseudogene TRBV3-2), the J call TRBJ2-6; D uncertain. CDR3 length: 18 residues. Trimming took off 0 bases at V and 0 bases at J, with 12 bases between the two ends. Looked up from germline, CDR1 is LGHDT and CDR2 is YNNKEL (reference sequence). For the CDR3, the DNA is TGTGCCAGCAGCCAAGATCAGGTCGTCCTCTCTGGGGCCAACGTCCTGACTTTC. This translates into CASSQDQVVLSGANVLTF.

The V call is TRBV5-6, the J call TRBJ1-1; D perhaps matches TRBD1 (6 bases). Germline V lookup: CDR1 SGHDT, CDR2 YYEEEE. The ends were cut back, 6 bases at V and 6 bases at J, with 15 bases in the middle. The CDR3 length is 13 residues. The CDR3 region has the DNA TGTGCCAGCACCCAAAACAGGGTTCCTGAAGCTTTCTTT. The encoded protein is CASTQNRVPEAFF. The variable domain in full, completed from reference TRBV5-6 and TRBJ1-1, reads DAGVTQSPTHLIKTRGQQVTLRCSPKSGHDTVSWYQQALGQGPQFIFQYYEEEERQRGNFPDRFSGHQFPNYSSELNVNALLLGDSALYLCASTQNRVPEAFFGQGTRLTVV.

The V and J genes are TRBV6-5 and TRBJ2-7, with D hard to call. Germline V gives CDR1 MNHEY, CDR2 SVGAGI. V lost 6 bases to trimming and J lost 0 bases, with 9 bases between them. This CDR3 spans 13 amino acids. CDR3 in DNA: TGTGCCAGCAGAGGCGCAGGCTCCTACGAGCAGTACTTC. This codes for CASRGAGSYEQYF.

Only a few counts were recorded for this clone. This chain joins TRBV10-1 and TRBJ1-1; no clear D gene. CDR1 is WNHNN, CDR2 SYGVQD, per germline (reference sequence). Trimming left V 3 bases short and J 4 bases short, with 12 bases between. The CDR3 is made up of 14 amino acids. The CDR3, as DNA: TGCGCCAGCAGTGACCGGGATCCGCGCACTGAAGCTTTCTTT. Amino acid sequence: CASSDRDPRTEAFF.

The chain couples TRBV6-5 to TRBJ2-7; 8 bases agree with TRBD1. CDR1 and CDR2 (germline): MNHEY, SVGAGI. The CDR3 covers 14 residues. With 5 bases clipped from V and 3 bases from J, the junction kept 6 bases outside the gene matches. Written as DNA, the CDR3 is TGTGCCAGCAGTCGCCAGACAGGGGTCTACGAGCAGTACTTC. This gives the protein CASSRQTGVYEQYF.

The chain has TRBV7-9 and TRBJ2-2; TRBD1 aligns across 7 bases. This CDR3 spans 17 amino acids. Germline V gene lookup returns CDR1 SEHNR and CDR2 FQNEAQ (reference sequence). The J segment lost 1 base and the V segment lost 4 bases, leaving 9 bases of the junction unmatched. The DNA for the CDR3 is TGTGCCAGCAGCTACCGACAGGGCTCCTTGAACACCGGGGAGCTGTTTTTT. It is translated as CASSYRQGSLNTGELFF.

This clone was seen a single time. The chain joins TRBV9 to TRBJ1-6; TRBD1 is a possible D gene (6 bases). CDR3 size: 15 residues. The V gene lost 4 bases and the J gene lost 7 bases, with 15 bases spanning the gap. Germline V gives CDR1 SGDLS, CDR2 YYNGEE. CDR3 nucleotide sequence: TGTGCCAGCAGCCCGAGGACGGGGGGCAATTCACCCCTCCACTTT. This sequence encodes CASSPRTGGNSPLHF.

V gene TRBV5-1 combines with J gene TRBJ1-5; weak D call: TRBD1 (5 bases). This CDR3 contains 15 residues. Per the germline V gene, CDR1 is SGHRS and CDR2 is YFSETQ. Trimming took off 9 bases at V and 6 bases at J, with 22 bases between the two ends. CDR3 bases: TGCGCCACCCCGCCCCATACCAGGGCGAGTCAGCCCCAGCATTTT. Its translation is CATPPHTRASQPQHF. Full variable domain (remainder filled in from reference TRBV5-1 and TRBJ1-5): KAGVTQTPRYLIKTRGQQVTLSCSPISGHRSVSWYQQTPGQGLQFLFEYFSETQRNKGNFPGRFSGRQFSNSRSEMNVSTLELGDSALYLCATPPHTRASQPQHFGDGTRLSIL.

The V gene is TRBV21-1, the J gene TRBJ1-5. TRBV21-1 is termed a pseudogene. The CDR3 covers 16 residues. The CDR3 coding sequence is TGTGCCAGCAGCAACTCCGGAGTTTTGGGCAATCAGCCCCAGCATTTT. It translates to CASSNSGVLGNQPQHF.

The chain combines TRBV19 with TRBJ1-1, with D unclear. Germline values: CDR1 LNHDA, CDR2 SQIVND (reference sequence). The CDR3 is made up of 15 amino acids. V was clipped by 6 bases and J by 0 bases, with 14 bases between them. CDR3 sequence: CASRASNVMNTEAFF. The CDR3 DNA reads as TGTGCCAGTAGAGCATCTAACGTTATGAACACTGAAGCTTTCTTT.

This rearrangement joins TRBV5-1 to TRBJ2-7; the D gene is possibly TRBD1 (6 bases). V was pared by 3 bases and J by 2 bases, with 12 bases between. The length of the CDR3 is 14 residues. Per germline, CDR1 SGHRS and CDR2 YFSETQ. The CDR3 region has the DNA TGCGCCAGCAGCTCTAGACAGGCCCCCTACGAGCAGTACTTC. Translated: CASSSRQAPYEQYF.

The chain is built from TRBV27 and TRBJ1-1; 8 bases are a match to TRBD1. V lost 4 bases to trimming and J lost 5 bases; unmatched junction nucleotides: 6. The CDR3 is 14 amino acids. Germline CDR1 is MNHEY and CDR2 is SMNVEV (reference sequence). Here the CDR3 reads CASSYRGGITEAFF. In DNA, the CDR3 is TGTGCCAGCAGTTACAGGGGGGGAATTACTGAAGCTTTCTTT.

V usage is TRBV5-8 and J usage is TRBJ2-3; tentatively, D is TRBD2 (5 bases). Germline values: CDR1 SGHTS, CDR2 YDEGEE. Trimming removed 0 bases at V and 10 bases at J, with 9 bases between. The CDR3 is made up of 12 amino acids. The CDR3 here is CASSLGGSSQYF. CDR3 DNA sequence: TGTGCCAGCAGCTTGGGAGGGAGCTCGCAGTATTTT.

This clone has just a few counts. CDR3 loop: CASSSPDRGPEQFF. Written as DNA, the CDR3 is TGTGCCAGCAGCTCCCCCGACAGGGGGCCTGAGCAGTTCTTC. The chain carries TRBV7-6 and TRBJ2-1; 10 nucleotides agree with TRBD1. The CDR3 is made up of 14 amino acids. CDR1 and CDR2 (germline): SGHVS, FNYEAQ. V trimming: 4 bases; J trimming: 9 bases; junction bases outside the gene matches: 6. Full variable domain (missing parts from reference TRBV7-6 and TRBJ2-1): GAGVSQSPRYKVTKRGQDVALRCDPISGHVSLYWYRQALGQGPEFLTYFNYEAQQDKSGLPNDRFSAERPEGSISTLTIQRTEQRDSAMYRCASSSPDRGPEQFFGPGTRLTVL.

The chain is built from TRBV5-1 and TRBJ1-6; D may be TRBD1 (6 bases). Trimming removed 2 bases at V and 10 bases at J, with 10 bases between. The CDR3 totals 13 residues. CDR1 and CDR2 (germline): SGHRS, YFSETQ. CDR3 bases: TGCGCCAGCAGCTTAACAGGGTTCTCACCCCTCCACTTT. Translation gives CASSLTGFSPLHF.

The chain is built from TRBV11-2 and TRBJ2-7; 7 bases map to TRBD1. The CDR3 consists of 14 residues. CDR1 is SGHAT, CDR2 FQNNGV, per germline. V shed 3 bases and J 2 bases; nucleotides not matched to a gene: 4. Here the CDR3 reads CASSLDRLTYEQYF. CDR3 DNA sequence: TGTGCCAGCAGCTTGGACAGGCTAACCTACGAGCAGTACTTC.

This clone has only one observation. The chain has TRBV3-1 (or the pseudogene TRBV3-2) and TRBJ2-7; 11 nucleotides align to TRBD1. V was clipped by 5 bases and J by 5 bases; unmatched bases: 5. The germline V gene encodes CDR1 LGHDT and CDR2 YNNKEL (reference sequence). This CDR3 region has 14 residues. The CDR3 sequence: CASSGQGAGNEQYF. The CDR3 coding sequence is TGTGCCAGCAGCGGACAGGGGGCAGGAAACGAGCAGTACTTC.

This clone was counted between two and nine times. The V call is TRBV5-6, the J call TRBJ1-1; D is unclear. The V gene's germline CDR1 is SGHDT and CDR2 YYEEEE. V shed 2 bases and J shed 6 bases, with 11 bases lying between them. This CDR3 has 13 amino acids. The CDR3 DNA follows: TGTGCCAGCAGCTTTATCCGTTCGGCTGAAGCTTTCTTT. Its protein product is CASSFIRSAEAFF.

The chain couples TRBV6-5 to TRBJ2-1; D is uncertain. The germline CDR1 and CDR2 sequences are MNHEY and SVGAGI. The CDR3 covers 14 residues. The V end lost 6 bases, the J end lost 6 bases, and 15 bases lay between the germline ends. The DNA for the CDR3 is TGTGCCAGCAGCCCCCCTGTGAGGCCCAATGAGCAGTTCTTC. Translating gives CASSPPVRPNEQFF.